This TCR beta chain was found in a study of monozygotic twins with inflammatory bowel disease. Broader study findings: Repertoire similarity did not differ between concordant and discordant twins, possibly owing to limited power.

The V gene's germline CDR1 is SGHTA and CDR2 FQGNSA. This CDR3 is 14 amino acids long. Notes on this clonotype: Its cognate antigen is unknown.

Total RNA was isolated from whole blood without T cell sorting. Samples each yielded cDNA through eight separate reactions. UMIs containing a 6-nucleotide sample barcode were added via template switching. TCRdb re-called the 5' RACE reads and gives one entry per CDR3 protein, without DNA. This repertoire includes roughly 330,000 distinct CDR3 sequences. The sequence derives from a human donor with ulcerative colitis or Crohn's disease, or a healthy co-twin of an affected twin (not recorded which). The chain carries TRBV7-2 and TRBJ2-7; lacking DNA, the TRBD2 call made by TCRdb goes unchecked. Sequences were obtained from blood. The CDR3 here is CASSATSGSYEQYF.